This T cell receptor (beta chain) stems from a study of T cells in Graves' hyperthyroidism and ophthalmopathy. This clonotype was counted at least ten times. Its specificity is unknown. Stable Graves' hyperthyroidism denoted no ophthalmopathy progression over 18 months. From RNA transcripts, TCR beta CDR3 regions were amplified. In the first-round RT-PCR of the TCR CDR3, the HTBI primer set was used. TCRdb reanalysed the multiplex PCR reads using MiXCR and keeps one entry per CDR3 protein. Found here are roughly 300,000 distinct CDR3 sequences, around a sixth of them singletons; the top ten hold approximately 49%. Study-wide points: Stable hyperthyroidism was told apart from ophthalmopathy by a model built on 13 V-J features. Most expanded thyroid clonotypes above 0.001 recurred in blood.

The sequence derives from a woman aged 50 to 60 with Graves' hyperthyroidism. The specimen was blood.

CDR3 sequence reads: CASSLWVGQPQHF. In DNA form, the CDR3 reads TGTGCCAGCAGCTTATGGGTAGGGCAGCCCCAGCATTTT. The genes are TRBV11-2 and TRBJ1-5; D not certain. Germline loops: CDR1 SGHAT, CDR2 FQNNGV. The V end was cut by 2 bases, the J end by 7 bases, with 9 bases between. The CDR3 runs to 13 residues.